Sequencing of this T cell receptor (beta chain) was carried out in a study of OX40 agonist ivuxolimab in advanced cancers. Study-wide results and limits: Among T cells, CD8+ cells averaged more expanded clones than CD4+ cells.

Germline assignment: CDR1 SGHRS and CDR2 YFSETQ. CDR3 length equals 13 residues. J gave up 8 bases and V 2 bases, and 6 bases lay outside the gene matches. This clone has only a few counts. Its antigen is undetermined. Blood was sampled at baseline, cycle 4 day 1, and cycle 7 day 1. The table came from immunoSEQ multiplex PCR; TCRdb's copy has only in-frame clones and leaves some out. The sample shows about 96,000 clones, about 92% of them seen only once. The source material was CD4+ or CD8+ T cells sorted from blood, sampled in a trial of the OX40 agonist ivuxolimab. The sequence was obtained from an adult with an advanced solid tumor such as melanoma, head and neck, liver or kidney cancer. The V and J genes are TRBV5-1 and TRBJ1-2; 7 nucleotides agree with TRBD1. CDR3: CASSFDRASGYTF. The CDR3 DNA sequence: TGCGCCAGCAGCTTCGACAGGGCCTCGGGCTACACCTTC.